This TCR beta chain is from a study of shared clonotypes between healthy human individuals. Produced via immunoSEQ multiplex PCR; TCRdb's table is partial and in-frame only. The sample shows about 2.1 million clones, 85% to 95% of them seen only once. This CDR3 contains 14 residues. CDR1 is SGDLS and CDR2 is YYNGEE in the germline V gene. V was trimmed by 0 bases and J by 1 base, leaving 8 bases between them. CD45RO-negative, CCR7-selected cells formed the naive CD8 fraction, which excluded terminally differentiated effector memory CD45RA+ cells. Concerning this clone: In the same sample, other DNA sequences code for this CDR3.

The gene calls are TRBV9 and TRBJ2-7; D not certain. This sequence was found in a young man in good health. Some clones in this sample may be carry-over from other donors' samples. The sample taken for sequencing was naive CD8+ T cells from PBMCs. The CDR3: CASSVAAVSYEQYF. The CDR3 DNA is TGTGCCAGCAGCGTAGCCGCAGTTTCCTACGAGCAGTACTTC.